What follows is one TCR beta chain and its context. Its antigen is not yet known. There are no base qualities to consult, and no much larger clone falls within one base. The sample's treatment or condition, from its label and the paper: randomized to nivolumab then ipilimumab (arm A) or the reverse (arm B). None of the trial patients had been given prior DNA-damaging chemotherapy. Thawed PBMCs were sorted on a FACS Aria II flow cytometer to isolate live CD3+CD8+ cells negative for CD19 and CD56. The samples were obtained from melanoma patients enrolled in CheckMate 064, an open-label, randomized phase II trial testing sequential checkpoint blockade. Peripheral blood mononuclear cells were collected by leukapheresis, purified with Ficoll-Paque, and frozen in human serum with around 9.8% DMSO. Purity of sorted blood CD3+CD8+ cells was verified at >98% immediately after sorting, followed by DNA extraction.

This specimen belongs to a study of sequential checkpoint blockade in melanoma (dated by TCRdb to between 2018 and 2020). Regarding the research as a whole: Patients were randomized 1:1 to first-line nivolumab followed by ipilimumab (arm A) or ipilimumab followed by nivolumab (arm B). Maintenance nivolumab was given following each of the two trial sequences.

TCRbeta CDR3 regions were immunosequenced from genomic DNA with the immunoSEQ Assay. Genomic DNA was amplified by bias-controlled multiplex PCR before high-throughput sequencing. The authors processed their data as follows. To quantify the absolute abundance of each unique TCRbeta CDR3 region, the sequences were collapsed and filtered. Clonality was defined as 1 minus Pielou's evenness and was calculated using productive rearrangements only. A previously published method was used to identify clones whose frequencies were significantly greater in on-treatment samples than in baseline samples. TCRdb took over this immuneACCESS table, retaining in-frame rearrangements with V and J assigned. Such tables are incomplete; in checked studies, under half of the missing clones stem from an unresolved V gene, and the remainder is unexplained. V and J calls and clone size are copied from that table; D and trimming were computed from the DNA. This sample lists 10,000 to 15,000 clones; 60% to 75% were detected once. About a fifth of the sample is taken by the ten largest.

The cysteine opens and the phenylalanine closes a CDR3 of 14 amino acids. Just CDR3 DNA is preserved here, 42 bases in frame from base 1. CDR1 and CDR2, looked up from the germline V gene, are SGDLS and YYNGEE. V has 4 bases trimmed and J has 0 bases trimmed; junction bases matching no gene number 3. Study-level results and caveats: The response-prediction model combining TCR metrics and mutation burden needs validation in larger, independent patient cohorts.

This clonotype was obtained from a human donor with melanoma. The sample was CD8+ T cells sorted from blood (inferred from file names), taken from a patient given nivolumab and ipilimumab in sequence. The sequence is built from TRBV9 and TRBJ2-7; 8 middle bases align to TRBD2. CDR3 reads: CASSISGSSYEQYF. Here is the DNA: TGTGCCAGCAGCATCAGCGGGAGCTCCTACGAGCAGTACTTC.